The 16 T cell receptor beta chains given below trace back to one sample, sequenced in a study of cytomegalovirus exposure and HLA in healthy donors. The study ran its PCR with 60 Vbeta and 13 Jbeta primers. The table came from immunoSEQ multiplex PCR; TCRdb's copy has only in-frame clones and leaves some out. Among 100,000 to 120,000 clones listed, more than 65% were seen once. The sequenced material came from PBMCs. These receptors came from a man younger than 45 in good health and CMV-seronegative.

The chain links TRBV6-1 to TRBJ2-6; D might be TRBD2 (6 bases). The germline V and J ends were trimmed by 4 bases and 1 base, with 14 bases remaining between them. Per the germline V gene, CDR1 is MNHNS and CDR2 is SASEGT. The CDR3 spans 17 residues. Here the CDR3 DNA reads TGTGCCAGCAGTGGCGGGACTGGGGTGTCTGGGGCCAACGTCCTGACTTTC. It is translated as CASSGGTGVSGANVLTF.

This rearrangement joins TRBV6-5 to TRBJ2-5; D remains ambiguous. V shed 5 bases and J shed 1 base, with 8 bases lying between them. Germline assignment: CDR1 MNHEY and CDR2 SVGAGI. The length of the CDR3 is 13 residues. CDR3 loop: CASSVEPQETQYF. As DNA, the CDR3 is TGTGCCAGCAGTGTAGAGCCCCAAGAGACCCAGTACTTC.

The chain links TRBV28 to TRBJ2-5; D is perhaps TRBD1 (7 bases). The CDR3 totals 14 residues. V lost 7 bases, J lost 5 bases, and 17 bases lay in between. Looked up from germline, CDR1 is MDHEN and CDR2 is SYDVKM. CDR3 amino acids: CASNGRGERETQYF. CDR3 nucleotides: TGTGCCAGCAATGGCAGGGGGGAAAGGGAGACCCAGTACTTC. The variable domain in full, with the rest retrieved from reference TRBV28 and TRBJ2-5, is DVKVTQSSRYLVKRTGEKVFLECVQDMDHENMFWYRQDPGLGLRLIYFSYDVKMKEKGDIPEGYSVSREKKERFSLILESASTNQTSMYLCASNGRGERETQYFGPGTRLLVL.

This clone was seen more than once but under ten times. The chain has TRBV4-1 and TRBJ1-6; 8 nucleotides match TRBD1. This CDR3 region has 15 residues. Germline CDR1 and CDR2: MGHRA and YSYEKL. Losses at the gene ends were 0 bases for V and 9 bases for J; bases not matched to a gene: 4. CDR3 residues: CASSQEDRVGSPLHF. In DNA, the CDR3 is TGCGCCAGCAGCCAAGAGGACAGGGTGGGTTCACCCCTCCACTTT.

The chain uses TRBV12-5 and TRBJ1-2; D is undetermined. The CDR3 is 12 residues long. Trimming cost V 7 bases and J 5 bases, with 11 bases left between them. Germline V gives CDR1 LGHNT, CDR2 FRNRAP. CDR3 residues: CASAGSGYGYTF. The CDR3 bases are TGTGCTAGTGCCGGGAGCGGGTATGGCTACACCTTC.

Only a few counts were recorded for this clone. The V call is TRBV21-1, the J call TRBJ2-6; the table assigns TRBD2, which was not confirmed against the DNA. TRBV21-1 is flagged as a pseudogene. The length of the CDR3 is 18 residues. The CDR3 here is CASSKGTSGPSGANGLTF. The CDR3 region has the DNA TGTGCCAGCAGCAAAGGGACTAGCGGACCATCTGGGGCCAACGGCCTGACTTTC.

This sequence joins TRBV27 and TRBJ1-2, with TRBD1 matching over 9 bases. Germline V gene lookup returns CDR1 MNHEY and CDR2 SMNVEV (reference sequence). The CDR3 extends over 16 amino acids. Germline trimming cut 6 bases from V and 5 bases from J; bases unmatched to any gene: 13. CDR3 in DNA: TGTGCCAGCAGCCCAACCGGGACAGGGCAGTGGTATGGCTACACCTTC. Protein: CASSPTGTGQWYGYTF.

This clone was seen a single time. The chain recombines TRBV19 with TRBJ2-1; D may be TRBD1 (5 bases). Germline CDR1 is LNHDA and CDR2 is SQIVND (reference sequence). Trimming removed 6 bases at V and 0 bases at J, with 12 bases between. The CDR3 covers 15 residues. The CDR3 loop is CASRAQGTSYNEQFF. The CDR3 DNA sequence: TGTGCCAGTAGGGCCCAGGGCACCTCCTACAATGAGCAGTTCTTC. Looking up the rest from reference TRBV19 and TRBJ2-1 gives the full variable domain: DGGITQSPKYLFRKEGQNVTLSCEQNLNHDAMYWYRQDPGQGLRLIYYSQIVNDFQKGDIAEGYSVSREKKESFPLTVTSAQKNPTAFYLCASRAQGTSYNEQFFGPGTRLTVL.

The V and J genes are TRBV10-3 and TRBJ1-1, with unresolved D. The CDR3 has 13 amino acids. Germline-derived CDR1 and CDR2 are ENHRY and SYGVKD. V was trimmed by 2 bases and J by 3 bases, leaving 7 bases between them. The CDR3, as DNA: TGTGCCATCAGTGAGCTGGGAGACACTGAAGCTTTCTTT. Its translation is CAISELGDTEAFF.

As to this clone: This sample includes further DNA sequences coding for the same CDR3. The chain has TRBV19 and TRBJ1-1, with D perhaps TRBD1 (6 bases). V lost 6 bases and J 0 bases, leaving 11 bases between the germline ends. The length of the CDR3 is 14 residues. Germline lookup yields CDR1 LNHDA and CDR2 SQIVND (reference sequence). CDR3 sequence reads: CASRDGQLNTEAFF. DNA for the CDR3: TGTGCCAGTAGGGACGGACAGTTGAACACTGAAGCTTTCTTT.

V is TRBV27 and J is TRBJ1-6; 7 positions agree with TRBD1. Germline loops: CDR1 MNHEY, CDR2 SMNVEV (reference sequence). Unmatched junction bases numbered 4, after V lost 7 bases and J lost 4 bases. The CDR3 totals 14 residues. The CDR3 nucleotides are TGTGCCAGCAACGCACAGGGGTATAATTCACCCCTCCACTTT. Encoded protein: CASNAQGYNSPLHF.

The rearrangement joins TRBV5-1 to TRBJ2-4, with D possibly matching TRBD1 (6 bases). CDR3 length: 15 amino acids. Looked up from germline, CDR1 is SGHRS and CDR2 is YFSETQ. V was pared by 1 base and J by 7 bases, with 15 bases between. In DNA, the CDR3 is TGCGCCAGCAGCTTGCAGGGGTTTGGAGCCAACATTCAGTACTTC. This sequence encodes CASSLQGFGANIQYF.

V usage is TRBV11-3 and J usage is TRBJ1-2, with a tentative D call TRBD1 (5 bases). Trimming pared 2 bases from V and 3 bases from J, leaving 10 bases between. The CDR3 spans 14 residues. Germline V CDR1 and CDR2: SGHNT, YENEEA. CDR3: CASSLYGGDYGYTF. The CDR3 nucleotides are TGTGCCAGCAGCTTATATGGGGGGGACTATGGCTACACCTTC.

The chain uses TRBV6-5 and TRBJ1-6; 7 nucleotides line up with TRBD1. Germline trimming cut 5 bases from V and 8 bases from J; bases unmatched to any gene: 9. The CDR3 is 15 residues long. In germline, CDR1 is MNHEY, CDR2 SVGAGI. This chain's CDR3 is CASSPSTGSYSPLHF. The DNA for the CDR3 is TGTGCCAGCAGTCCCTCGACAGGGAGTTATTCACCCCTCCACTTT.

V is TRBV19 and J is TRBJ2-7, with 10 bases matching TRBD1. CDR1 is LNHDA and CDR2 is SQIVND in the germline V gene (reference sequence). The ends lost 5 bases at V and 3 bases at J; junction bases unmatched: 7. CDR3 length: 15 residues. The CDR3 DNA sequence: TGTGCCAGTAGTCCTTCGACAGGGGGCAGCTACGAGCAGTACTTC. Translated: CASSPSTGGSYEQYF.

V and J are TRBV28 and TRBJ1-1; 10 nucleotides agree with TRBD1. The CDR3 consists of 19 residues. The J segment lost 0 bases and the V segment lost 4 bases, leaving 14 bases of the junction unmatched. Looked up from germline, CDR1 is MDHEN and CDR2 is SYDVKM. The CDR3: CASSWDRGAKILMNTEAFF. DNA for the CDR3: TGTGCCAGCAGTTGGGACAGGGGAGCCAAAATCCTGATGAACACTGAAGCTTTCTTT.